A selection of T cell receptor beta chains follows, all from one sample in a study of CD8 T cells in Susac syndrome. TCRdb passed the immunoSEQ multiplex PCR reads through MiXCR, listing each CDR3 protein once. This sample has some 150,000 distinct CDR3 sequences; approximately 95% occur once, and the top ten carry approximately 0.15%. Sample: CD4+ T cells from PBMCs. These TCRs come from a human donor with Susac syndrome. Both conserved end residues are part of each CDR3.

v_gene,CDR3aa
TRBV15,CATSRARASRFDEQFF
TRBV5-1,CASSPGQGGYTF
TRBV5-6,CASSLDRGRGETQYF
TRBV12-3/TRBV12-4,CASSADPRAQYF
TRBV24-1,CATSDPVGTDTQYF
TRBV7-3,CASSEGASGHNEQFF
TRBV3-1,CASSPGTSDRPQHF
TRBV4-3,CASSQVPAGTSGNYEQFF
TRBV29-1,CSVVGTGTDYGYTF
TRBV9,CASSAGGSTDTQYF
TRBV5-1,CASSLDGTTEAFF
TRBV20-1,CSAMAPRGGSYEQYF
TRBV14,CASSQINTEAFF
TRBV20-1,CSARKPGLASTGELFF
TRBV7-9,CASSPGTGGTYEQYF
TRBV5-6,CASSLGGDRLQPQHF
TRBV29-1,CSVEGLGYGYTF
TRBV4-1,CASSLGTDSGNTIYF
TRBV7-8,CASSLALSTYEQYF
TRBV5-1,CASSRTTRDTQYF
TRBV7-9,CASSSRDRGGYGYTF
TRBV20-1,CSASGRARGLQPQHF
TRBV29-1,CSVASSGGYNEQFF
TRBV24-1,CATSDLPWGLGEKLFF
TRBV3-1,CASSQVQGRDTQYF
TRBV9,CASSAGTAGRLAGQYNEQFF
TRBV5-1,CASSQGGTGEAFF
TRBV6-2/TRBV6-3,CASSKGTEAFF
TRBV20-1,CSAGGLLYGYTF
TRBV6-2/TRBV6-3,CASSRGEEQFF
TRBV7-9,CASTIGTLAASTDTQYF
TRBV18,CASSLTPGTGGNGANVLTF